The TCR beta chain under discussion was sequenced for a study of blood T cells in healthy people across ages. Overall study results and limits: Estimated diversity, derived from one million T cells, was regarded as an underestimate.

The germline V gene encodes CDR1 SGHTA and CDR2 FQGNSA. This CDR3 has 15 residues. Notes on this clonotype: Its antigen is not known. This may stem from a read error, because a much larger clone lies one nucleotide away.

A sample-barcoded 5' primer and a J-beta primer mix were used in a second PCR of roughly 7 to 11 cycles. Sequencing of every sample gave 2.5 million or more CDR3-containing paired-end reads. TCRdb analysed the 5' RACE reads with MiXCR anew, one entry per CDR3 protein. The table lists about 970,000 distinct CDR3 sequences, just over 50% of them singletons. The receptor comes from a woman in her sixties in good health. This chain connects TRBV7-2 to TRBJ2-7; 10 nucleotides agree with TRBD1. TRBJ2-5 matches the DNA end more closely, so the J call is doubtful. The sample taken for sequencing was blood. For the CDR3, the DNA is TGTGCCAGCGGCCGCGACAGGGGGCAGACGGAGACCCAGTACTTC. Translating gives CASGRDRGQTETQYF.